The 29 T cell receptor beta chains below all came from one sample that was sequenced in a study of technical replicates of blood from several donors. Libraries were prepared by immunoSEQ multiplex PCR; TCRdb keeps only in-frame clonotypes and omits some of them. The sample includes tens of thousands of clones, roughly 93% of them seen just once. The sequenced material came from PBMCs. The receptors shown here come from a human donor in good health. Some clones in this sample may be carry-over from other donors' samples.

V gene TRBV19 combines with J gene TRBJ2-2, with 10 bases matching TRBD1. CDR1 and CDR2 (germline): LNHDA, SQIVND (reference sequence). CDR3 length: 17 amino acids. After removal of 5 bases from V and 1 base from J, the junction contained 7 bases not matched to a gene. In nucleotides, the CDR3 is TGTGCCAGTAGTCAAGGACAGGGGGTTGGGAACACCGGGGAGCTGTTTTTT. It is translated as CASSQGQGVGNTGELFF. Complete variable domain (other parts from reference TRBV19 and TRBJ2-2): DGGITQSPKYLFRKEGQNVTLSCEQNLNHDAMYWYRQDPGQGLRLIYYSQIVNDFQKGDIAEGYSVSREKKESFPLTVTSAQKNPTAFYLCASSQGQGVGNTGELFFGEGSRLTVL.

The V call is TRBV7-8, the J call TRBJ2-1, with 7 bases aligning to TRBD2. V was pared by 1 base and J by 4 bases, with 7 bases of the junction left unmatched. Germline lookup yields CDR1 SGHVS and CDR2 FQNEAQ. CDR3 length: 16 amino acids. The DNA of the CDR3 is TGTGCCAGCAGCTTAGGGCGGCTAGCGGTTTACAATGAGCAGTTCTTC. Translated: CASSLGRLAVYNEQFF.

The rearrangement joins TRBV29-1 to TRBJ2-5; possible D gene TRBD2, 7 bases. Looked up from germline, CDR1 is SQVTM and CDR2 is ANQGSEA. V gave up 8 bases and J gave up 4 bases, with 17 bases separating them. The CDR3 has 13 amino acids. The CDR3 region has the DNA TGCAGCTATAGGCGGGGGCGGGTAGAGACCCAGTACTTC. Its protein is CSYRRGRVETQYF.

The chain recombines TRBV5-4 with TRBJ2-1; the match to TRBD2 covers 10 bases. The CDR3 loop spans 13 amino acids. V lost 4 bases and J lost 9; bases outside the gene matches: 4. The germline CDR1 and CDR2 sequences are SGHNT and YYREEE (reference sequence). The CDR3, as DNA: TGTGCCAGCAGCATCGGACTAGCGGCTGAGCAGTTCTTC. Translation: CASSIGLAAEQFF.

This clone was counted a single time. The chain joins TRBV7-2 to TRBJ1-1, with D maybe TRBD1 (5 bases). CDR3 length: 14 residues. Per the germline V gene, CDR1 is SGHTA and CDR2 is FQGNSA. Trimming took 5 bases from V and 5 from J, leaving 15 bases between them. CDR3 residues: CASSPRTLGTEAFF. CDR3 in DNA: TGTGCCAGCAGCCCTCGGACACTGGGAACTGAAGCTTTCTTT.

The rearrangement links TRBV5-1 to TRBJ1-2; TRBD1 aligns across 7 bases. The trim removed 4 bases at V and 4 bases at J, leaving 4 bases unmatched. CDR3 size: 13 residues. CDR1 and CDR2 from the germline V gene are SGHRS and YFSETQ. The CDR3 here is CASSPDRLYGYTF. The CDR3 DNA follows: TGCGCCAGCAGCCCGGACAGGCTCTATGGCTACACCTTC.

The rearrangement links TRBV29-1 to TRBJ1-1; D not resolved. V lost 3 bases, J lost 11 bases, and 19 bases lay in between. This CDR3 spans 13 amino acids. Germline lookup yields CDR1 SQVTM and CDR2 ANQGSEA. CDR3 coding DNA: TGCAGCGTTGAGAGGTCCCGCGGAGTAAACGCTTTCTTT. Translated, it gives CSVERSRGVNAFF.

This chain joins TRBV5-6 and TRBJ2-1; D is possibly TRBD2 (6 bases). The V and J ends lost 7 bases and 5 bases respectively, with 19 bases between them. Germline V CDR1 and CDR2: SGHDT, YYEEEE. The CDR3 spans 15 residues. CDR3 coding DNA: TGTGCCAGCGGGCGGTTGCGGGGTCCTAACAATGAGCAGTTCTTC. As protein: CASGRLRGPNNEQFF.

CDR3 sequence reads: CSVMGQGGSFSSEAFF. Here the CDR3 DNA reads TGCAGCGTCATGGGACAGGGTGGGTCTTTTAGTTCTGAAGCTTTCTTT. V and J are TRBV29-1 and TRBJ1-1, with 9 bases aligning to TRBD1. The CDR3 covers 16 residues. Trimming removed 6 bases from V and 6 bases from J; junction bases left unmatched: 17. CDR1 is SQVTM and CDR2 is ANQGSEA in the germline V gene.

The CDR3 protein is CASSLPPPASGGSGELFF. CDR3 coding DNA: TGTGCCAGCAGTTTGCCGCCACCGGCCAGCGGGGGTTCCGGGGAGCTGTTTTTT. J is TRBJ2-2 and V is TRBV27; 8 nucleotides align to TRBD2. Per the germline V gene, CDR1 is MNHEY and CDR2 is SMNVEV (reference sequence). The CDR3 totals 18 residues. Unmatched junction bases numbered 15, after V lost 3 bases and J lost 6 bases.

With respect to this clone: The sample contains more than one DNA sequence encoding this CDR3. The chain combines TRBV7-2 with TRBJ2-5; D uncertain. Trimming stripped 2 bases from V and 1 base from J, with 5 bases between. The CDR3 contains 13 residues. Germline values: CDR1 SGHTA, CDR2 FQGNSA. This CDR3 reads CASSLYSQETQYF. CDR3 DNA sequence: TGTGCCAGCAGCTTATACAGCCAAGAGACCCAGTACTTC.

In its sample, this clone was seen once. The chain carries TRBV10-3 and TRBJ2-3; 8 bases fit TRBD1. V lost 6 bases, J lost 0 bases, and 11 bases stayed unmatched. Germline loops: CDR1 ENHRY, CDR2 SYGVKD. The CDR3 has 17 amino acids. The CDR3 DNA reads as TGTGCCATCAGGGGGACAGGAGTTGGTGCTAGCACAGATACGCAGTATTTT. Its protein is CAIRGTGVGASTDTQYF.

The chain employs TRBV5-5 and TRBJ1-2; unclear D gene. The germline V gene has CDR1 SGHKS and CDR2 YYEKEE (reference sequence). The CDR3 consists of 13 residues. The V and J ends lost 0 bases and 4 bases respectively, with 7 bases between them. CDR3 protein: CASSLGSGYGYTF. CDR3 nucleotides: TGTGCCAGCAGCTTGGGATCCGGCTATGGCTACACCTTC. Full variable domain (outside the CDR3, taken from reference TRBV5-5 and TRBJ1-2): DAGVTQSPTHLIKTRGQQVTLRCSPISGHKSVSWYQQVLGQGPQFIFQYYEKEERGRGNFPDRFSARQFPNYSSELNVNALLLGDSALYLCASSLGSGYGYTFGSGTRLTVV.

The chain couples TRBV19 to TRBJ2-5; D perhaps matches TRBD2 (6 bases). This CDR3 spans 12 amino acids. V lost 5 bases and J 9 bases, leaving 13 bases between the germline ends. Germline CDR1 is LNHDA and CDR2 is SQIVND (reference sequence). This chain's CDR3 is CASSDYSGAQYF. The CDR3 coding sequence is TGTGCCAGTAGTGACTATAGCGGTGCCCAGTACTTC.

The V and J genes are TRBV6-1 and TRBJ2-5; TRBD2 matches at 16 bases. This CDR3 is 16 amino acids long. V was clipped by 4 bases and J by 4 bases; unmatched bases: 3. The germline CDR1 and CDR2 sequences are MNHNS and SASEGT. The CDR3 DNA reads TGTGCCAGCAGTGGGGGACTAGCGGGGGGGCCAGAGACCCAGTACTTC. Translating gives CASSGGLAGGPETQYF.

The chain links TRBV29-1 to TRBJ1-3; D is unresolved. Trimming stripped 7 bases from V and 3 bases from J, with 10 bases between. Germline V gene sequence: CDR1 SQVTM, CDR2 ANQGSEA. There are 12 residues in the CDR3. The CDR3 DNA follows: TGCAGCGCCCGGTTCGTTGGAAACACCATATATTTT. Protein: CSARFVGNTIYF.

V usage is TRBV5-1 and J usage is TRBJ2-1; 11 nucleotides align to TRBD2. The germline V gene encodes CDR1 SGHRS and CDR2 YFSETQ. The CDR3 consists of 16 residues. V lost 4 bases, J lost 0 bases, and 3 bases stayed unmatched. CDR3 in amino acids: CASSGTSGGSYNEQFF. Here the CDR3 DNA reads TGCGCCAGCAGCGGGACTAGCGGAGGCTCCTACAATGAGCAGTTCTTC.

The chain couples TRBV19 to TRBJ2-1; TRBD1 matches 8 bases. V shed 1 base and J 4 bases; nucleotides not matched to a gene: 9. Germline assignment: CDR1 LNHDA and CDR2 SQIVND (reference sequence). The CDR3 length is 17 residues. This CDR3 reads CASSIGGRQGFYNEQFF. The CDR3 DNA reads as TGTGCCAGTAGTATAGGGGGGCGACAGGGGTTTTACAATGAGCAGTTCTTC.

This sequence joins TRBV9 and TRBJ1-6, with D possibly TRBD1 on 5 matching bases. Per the germline V gene, CDR1 is SGDLS and CDR2 is YYNGEE. The CDR3 has 15 residues. Deletions cut 0 bases from V and 9 bases from J, with 13 bases between. Here the CDR3 DNA reads TGTGCCAGCAGCGTAGAGAGTCAGGGTTTTTCACCCCTCCACTTT. It specifies CASSVESQGFSPLHF. The full variable domain, with the rest looked up from reference TRBV9 and TRBJ1-6, is DSGVTQTPKHLITATGQRVTLRCSPRSGDLSVYWYQQSLDQGLQFLIQYYNGEERAKGNILERFSAQQFPDLHSELNLSSLELGDSALYFCASSVESQGFSPLHFGNGTRLTVT.

This chain connects TRBV7-2 to TRBJ1-3; no reliable D call. The CDR3 has 12 residues. Germline assignment: CDR1 SGHTA and CDR2 FQGNSA. The ends were cut back, 5 bases at V and 4 bases at J, with 6 bases in the middle. CDR3 sequence: CASSPSGNTIYF. CDR3 coding DNA: TGTGCCAGCAGCCCCTCGGGAAACACCATATATTTT.

This clone was found a few times. This chain joins TRBV2 and TRBJ2-2; 7 nucleotides line up with TRBD1. This CDR3 has 14 amino acids. Per germline, CDR1 SNHLY and CDR2 FYNNEI. Trimming removed 6 bases from V and 2 bases from J; junction bases left unmatched: 3. CDR3 DNA sequence: TGTGCCAGCAGATGGGACAGCAACACCGGGGAGCTGTTTTTT. It codes for CASRWDSNTGELFF.

J is TRBJ2-5 and V is TRBV7-9, with D possibly matching TRBD2 (6 bases). V lost 5 bases and J 7 bases, leaving 17 bases between the germline ends. CDR1 and CDR2 (germline): SEHNR, FQNEAQ (reference sequence). This CDR3 region has 14 residues. The CDR3 DNA reads as TGTGCCAGCAGCGCCGAGGGACTCCTAGGGACCCAGTACTTC. Its protein is CASSAEGLLGTQYF.

The gene calls are TRBV4-3 and TRBJ2-1; D may be TRBD2 (5 bases). Germline CDR1 is LGHNA and CDR2 is YSLEER. The CDR3 is 13 amino acids. V was pared by 5 bases and J by 9 bases, with 14 bases between. The CDR3 nucleotides are TGCGCCAGCAGCACCCAACTAGATTCTGAGCAGTTCTTC. This gives the protein CASSTQLDSEQFF.

This chain links TRBV7-9 with TRBJ1-5; TRBD1 might be the D (5 bases). The V gene's germline CDR1 is SEHNR and CDR2 FQNEAQ (reference sequence). The germline V and J ends were trimmed by 1 base and 3 bases, with 7 bases remaining between them. The CDR3 is 14 residues long. As DNA, the CDR3 is TGTGCCAGCAGCTTAGGACAGTTCAATCAGCCCCAGCATTTT. This encodes CASSLGQFNQPQHF.

The chain recombines TRBV5-1 with TRBJ2-1; TRBD1 agrees at 8 bases. Trimming at V came to 4 bases and at J to 7 bases, leaving 7 bases not matched to a gene. The CDR3 spans 14 residues. Germline V gene lookup returns CDR1 SGHRS and CDR2 YFSETQ. CDR3 protein: CASSLLTGVNEQFF. CDR3 nucleotide sequence: TGCGCCAGCAGCCTCCTGACAGGGGTTAATGAGCAGTTCTTC. Looking up the rest from reference TRBV5-1 and TRBJ2-1 gives the full variable domain: KAGVTQTPRYLIKTRGQQVTLSCSPISGHRSVSWYQQTPGQGLQFLFEYFSETQRNKGNFPGRFSGRQFSNSRSEMNVSTLELGDSALYLCASSLLTGVNEQFFGPGTRLTVL.

This chain uses TRBV5-6 with TRBJ1-2; no firm D call. The V end lost 3 bases, the J end lost 8 bases, and 17 bases lay between the germline ends. CDR1 and CDR2 from the germline V gene are SGHDT and YYEEEE. This CDR3 has 14 residues. CDR3 sequence (DNA): TGTGCCAGCAGCTCCCCTGGAGCACTTAGGGGCTACACCTTC. Its protein is CASSSPGALRGYTF.

The V call is TRBV2, the J call TRBJ2-5, with 8 positions matching TRBD2. The CDR3 consists of 14 residues. CDR1 is SNHLY, CDR2 FYNNEI, per germline. The J segment lost 3 bases and the V segment lost 7 bases, leaving 7 bases of the junction unmatched. This CDR3 is CASTPSGGKETQYF. CDR3 DNA sequence: TGTGCCAGCACGCCGAGCGGGGGAAAAGAGACCCAGTACTTC.

This sequence joins TRBV19 and TRBJ1-5, with a weak D call TRBD1 (5 bases). From germline, CDR1 is LNHDA and CDR2 SQIVND (reference sequence). The length of the CDR3 is 10 residues. The CDR3 sequence: CAGGAGPQHF. In DNA, the CDR3 is TGTGCGGGGGGTGCCGGGCCCCAGCATTTT.

J is TRBJ1-2 and V is TRBV5-6; 7 bases are a match to TRBD1. The CDR3 has 15 residues. Germline CDR1 is SGHDT and CDR2 is YYEEEE. J lost 4 bases, V lost 4 bases, and 10 bases had no gene match. The DNA for the CDR3 is TGTGCCAGCAGCAAATCGGCCAGGGGGTTCTATGGCTACACCTTC. Translation: CASSKSARGFYGYTF.